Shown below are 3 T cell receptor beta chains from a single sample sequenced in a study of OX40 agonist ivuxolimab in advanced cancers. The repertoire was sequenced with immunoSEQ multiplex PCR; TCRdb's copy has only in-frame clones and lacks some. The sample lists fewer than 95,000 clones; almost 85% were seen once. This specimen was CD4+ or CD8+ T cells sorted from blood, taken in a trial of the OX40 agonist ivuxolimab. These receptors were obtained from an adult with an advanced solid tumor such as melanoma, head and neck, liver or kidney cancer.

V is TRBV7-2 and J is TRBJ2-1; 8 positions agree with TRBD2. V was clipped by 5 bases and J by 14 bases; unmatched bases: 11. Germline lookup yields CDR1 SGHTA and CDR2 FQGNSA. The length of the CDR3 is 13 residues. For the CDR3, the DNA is TGTGCCAGCAGCCAAAGGAATAGCGGGGAGGAGTTCTTC. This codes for CASSQRNSGEEFF.

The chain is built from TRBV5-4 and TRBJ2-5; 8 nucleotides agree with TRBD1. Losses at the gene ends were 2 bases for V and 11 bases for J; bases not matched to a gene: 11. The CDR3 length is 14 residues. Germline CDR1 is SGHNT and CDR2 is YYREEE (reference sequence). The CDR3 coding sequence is TGTGCCAGCAGCTTAGCAGACAGGGGAGTTCAGCAGTACTTC. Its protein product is CASSLADRGVQQYF. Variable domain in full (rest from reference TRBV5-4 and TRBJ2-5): ETGVTQSPTHLIKTRGQQVTLRCSSQSGHNTVSWYQQALGQGPQFIFQYYREEENGRGNFPPRFSGLQFPNYSSELNVNALELDDSALYLCASSLADRGVQQYFGPGTRLLVL.

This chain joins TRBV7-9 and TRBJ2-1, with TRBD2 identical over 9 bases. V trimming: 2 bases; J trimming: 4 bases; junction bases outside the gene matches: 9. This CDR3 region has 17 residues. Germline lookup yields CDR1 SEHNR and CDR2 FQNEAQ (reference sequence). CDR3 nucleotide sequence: TGTGCCAGCAGCTTAAAAGCGGGGGGTTCTGTTTACAATGAGCAGTTCTTC. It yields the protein CASSLKAGGSVYNEQFF.